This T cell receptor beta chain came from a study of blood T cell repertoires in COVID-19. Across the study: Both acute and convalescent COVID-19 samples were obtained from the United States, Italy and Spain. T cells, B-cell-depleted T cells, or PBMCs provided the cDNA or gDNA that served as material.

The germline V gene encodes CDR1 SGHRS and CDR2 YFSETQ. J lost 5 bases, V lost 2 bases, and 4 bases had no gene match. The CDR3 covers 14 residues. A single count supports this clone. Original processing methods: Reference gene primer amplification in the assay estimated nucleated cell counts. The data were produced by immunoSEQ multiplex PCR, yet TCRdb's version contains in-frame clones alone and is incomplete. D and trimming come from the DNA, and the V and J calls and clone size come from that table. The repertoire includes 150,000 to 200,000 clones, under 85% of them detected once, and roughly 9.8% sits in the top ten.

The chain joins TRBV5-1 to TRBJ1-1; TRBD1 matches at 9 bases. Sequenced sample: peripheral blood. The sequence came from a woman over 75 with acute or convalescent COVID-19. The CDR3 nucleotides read TGCGCCAGCAGCTTACAGGGGGCGCGGACTGAAGCTTTCTTT. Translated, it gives CASSLQGARTEAFF.